These 22 T cell receptor beta chains originate from one sample sequenced in a study of CXCR3-negative and CXCR3-positive naive CD8 T cells. Study-level findings and limits: More hydrophobic TRB CDR3s were found in CXCR3-positive naive cells than in CXCR3-negative naive cells.

Libraries were UMI-labeled 5' RACE TRB cDNA. TCRdb derives one entry per CDR3 protein from the 5' RACE reads, leaving out DNA. This repertoire includes some 60,000 distinct CDR3 sequences. Their cognate antigens are unknown. Sequencing was performed on naive CXCR3+ CD8+ T cells from blood. As to subset: CD45RO-CCR7+CD27+CD95- naive CD8+ T cells expressing CXCR3 (TNR3+). The receptors derive from a human donor in good health. Some clones in this sample may be carry-over from other donors' samples.

The chain joins TRBV7-9 to TRBJ1-1; TCRdb indicates TRBD1, and absent DNA this call remains unverified. The germline gives CDR1 SEHNR, CDR2 FQNEAQ (reference sequence). This CDR3 comprises 15 residues. This chain's CDR3 is CASSPQDSLNTEAFF.

The chain uses TRBV13 and TRBJ2-1; checking the TCRdb D call of TRBD1 is not possible without DNA. The V gene's germline CDR1 is PRHDT and CDR2 FYEKMQ (reference sequence). This CDR3 region has 17 residues. The CDR3 is CASSFPPGTGAGDEQFF. Supplemented by reference TRBV13 and TRBJ2-1, the full variable domain reads AAGVIQSPRHLIKEKRETATLKCYPIPRHDTVYWYQQGPGQDPQFLISFYEKMQSDKGSIPDRFSAQQFSDYHSELNMSSLELGDSALYFCASSFPPGTGAGDEQFFGPGTRLTVL.

V and J are TRBV6-1 and TRBJ2-1. Germline lookup yields CDR1 MNHNS and CDR2 SASEGT. The CDR3 length is 14 residues. This CDR3 reads CASSERTEYNEQFF.

The V gene is TRBV28, the J gene TRBJ1-1; the TCRdb call, TRBD1, lacks DNA for checking. The CDR3 covers 15 residues. The germline gives CDR1 MDHEN, CDR2 SYDVKM. This chain's CDR3 is CASSLGTGLNTEAFF.

The rearrangement uses TRBV7-3 and TRBJ2-7. CDR3 length: 13 amino acids. Germline V lookup: CDR1 SGHTA, CDR2 FQGTGA. The CDR3 loop reads CASGFGLGYEQYF.

This chain joins TRBV29-1 and TRBJ2-3; TCRdb indicates TRBD1, and absent DNA this call remains unverified. Per the germline V gene, CDR1 is SQVTM and CDR2 is ANQGSEA. The length of the CDR3 is 11 residues. The CDR3 region is CSETTGDTQYF.

The rearrangement uses TRBV4-2 and TRBJ2-7; TCRdb's D gene call, TRBD1, goes unchecked for lack of DNA. Germline CDR1 reads LGHNA; CDR2 reads YNFKEQ. The CDR3 spans 15 residues. CDR3 protein: CASSQGEGVSYEQYF.

The J gene is TRBJ2-3, the V gene TRBV12-5; TCRdb reports TRBD2, a call that lacks DNA to check it against. This CDR3 contains 15 residues. CDR1 and CDR2 from the germline V gene are LGHNT and FRNRAP. The CDR3 loop reads CASGTEGEVTDTQYF.

This chain uses TRBV4-2 with TRBJ2-2; the TRBD1 assignment by TCRdb is unverifiable without DNA. The CDR3 runs to 14 residues. Germline-derived CDR1 and CDR2 are LGHNA and YNFKEQ. This CDR3 is CASSPTGNTGELFF.

The V call is TRBV7-6, the J call TRBJ2-6. Germline V gives CDR1 SGHVS, CDR2 FNYEAQ. This CDR3 contains 16 residues. This CDR3 is CASSSIGGAGANVLTF.

This chain connects TRBV28 to TRBJ2-7; TCRdb lists TRBD1, though no DNA is available to test this call. The germline V gene encodes CDR1 MDHEN and CDR2 SYDVKM. This CDR3 comprises 16 residues. The CDR3 reads CASSFKALDRGYEQYF.

The rearrangement links TRBV19 to TRBJ1-5; TCRdb selects TRBD1, and the lack of DNA leaves this call unchecked. There are 15 residues in the CDR3. Germline CDR1 reads LNHDA; CDR2 reads SQIVND (reference sequence). The chain's CDR3 is CASNPDEYSNQPQHF.

This sequence joins TRBV29-1 and TRBJ2-1. This CDR3 region has 16 residues. Germline CDR1 and CDR2: SQVTM and ANQGSEA. CDR3 residues: CSVEDGLLPSYNEQFF.

The genes are TRBV12-3 or TRBV12-4 and TRBJ2-2; no DNA is available, so the TRBD2 call from TCRdb remains unchecked. The CDR3 sequence is 12 residues long. The CDR3 loop reads CAIPTGTGELFF.

This rearrangement joins TRBV20-1 to TRBJ1-1; TCRdb gives TRBD1 as the D gene, but with no DNA this cannot be confirmed. The germline CDR1 and CDR2 sequences are DFQATT and SNEGSKA (reference sequence). This CDR3 has 14 residues. Here the CDR3 reads CSASPLGRGSEAFF.

The CDR3 sequence: CASSLSGRYSNQPQHF. The chain uses TRBV28 and TRBJ1-5. CDR3 size: 16 residues. CDR1 is MDHEN and CDR2 is SYDVKM in the germline V gene.

The genes are TRBV6-2 or TRBV6-3 and TRBJ1-1. Germline loops: CDR1 MNHEY, CDR2 SVGEGT. CDR3 size: 15 residues. The CDR3 is CASSPHQFRHTEAFF.

V and J are TRBV10-2 and TRBJ1-1. This CDR3 spans 14 amino acids. Germline V gives CDR1 WSHSY, CDR2 SAAADI. The chain's CDR3 is CASSVGGGATEAFF.

The rearrangement uses TRBV4-3 and TRBJ1-1; with no DNA, the TCRdb D assignment of TRBD1 cannot be verified. The CDR3 length is 14 residues. Germline lookup yields CDR1 LGHNA and CDR2 YSLEER. The chain's CDR3 is CASSQGQGTTEAFF.

The genes are TRBV12-3 or TRBV12-4 and TRBJ2-2; there is no DNA to check the TCRdb D call of TRBD1. The CDR3 totals 16 residues. CDR3 residues: CASSSWTGGKTGELFF.

The chain couples TRBV13 to TRBJ2-7; TCRdb's D call of TRBD1 is untestable without DNA. Germline CDR1 is PRHDT and CDR2 is FYEKMQ (reference sequence). The CDR3 length is 15 residues. CDR3 sequence: CASSFLQGEINEQYF.

The chain joins TRBV12-3 or TRBV12-4 to TRBJ2-5; TCRdb's assignment of TRBD1 cannot be checked, as there is no DNA. The CDR3 totals 14 residues. CDR3 sequence reads: CASSPSRGVETQYF.